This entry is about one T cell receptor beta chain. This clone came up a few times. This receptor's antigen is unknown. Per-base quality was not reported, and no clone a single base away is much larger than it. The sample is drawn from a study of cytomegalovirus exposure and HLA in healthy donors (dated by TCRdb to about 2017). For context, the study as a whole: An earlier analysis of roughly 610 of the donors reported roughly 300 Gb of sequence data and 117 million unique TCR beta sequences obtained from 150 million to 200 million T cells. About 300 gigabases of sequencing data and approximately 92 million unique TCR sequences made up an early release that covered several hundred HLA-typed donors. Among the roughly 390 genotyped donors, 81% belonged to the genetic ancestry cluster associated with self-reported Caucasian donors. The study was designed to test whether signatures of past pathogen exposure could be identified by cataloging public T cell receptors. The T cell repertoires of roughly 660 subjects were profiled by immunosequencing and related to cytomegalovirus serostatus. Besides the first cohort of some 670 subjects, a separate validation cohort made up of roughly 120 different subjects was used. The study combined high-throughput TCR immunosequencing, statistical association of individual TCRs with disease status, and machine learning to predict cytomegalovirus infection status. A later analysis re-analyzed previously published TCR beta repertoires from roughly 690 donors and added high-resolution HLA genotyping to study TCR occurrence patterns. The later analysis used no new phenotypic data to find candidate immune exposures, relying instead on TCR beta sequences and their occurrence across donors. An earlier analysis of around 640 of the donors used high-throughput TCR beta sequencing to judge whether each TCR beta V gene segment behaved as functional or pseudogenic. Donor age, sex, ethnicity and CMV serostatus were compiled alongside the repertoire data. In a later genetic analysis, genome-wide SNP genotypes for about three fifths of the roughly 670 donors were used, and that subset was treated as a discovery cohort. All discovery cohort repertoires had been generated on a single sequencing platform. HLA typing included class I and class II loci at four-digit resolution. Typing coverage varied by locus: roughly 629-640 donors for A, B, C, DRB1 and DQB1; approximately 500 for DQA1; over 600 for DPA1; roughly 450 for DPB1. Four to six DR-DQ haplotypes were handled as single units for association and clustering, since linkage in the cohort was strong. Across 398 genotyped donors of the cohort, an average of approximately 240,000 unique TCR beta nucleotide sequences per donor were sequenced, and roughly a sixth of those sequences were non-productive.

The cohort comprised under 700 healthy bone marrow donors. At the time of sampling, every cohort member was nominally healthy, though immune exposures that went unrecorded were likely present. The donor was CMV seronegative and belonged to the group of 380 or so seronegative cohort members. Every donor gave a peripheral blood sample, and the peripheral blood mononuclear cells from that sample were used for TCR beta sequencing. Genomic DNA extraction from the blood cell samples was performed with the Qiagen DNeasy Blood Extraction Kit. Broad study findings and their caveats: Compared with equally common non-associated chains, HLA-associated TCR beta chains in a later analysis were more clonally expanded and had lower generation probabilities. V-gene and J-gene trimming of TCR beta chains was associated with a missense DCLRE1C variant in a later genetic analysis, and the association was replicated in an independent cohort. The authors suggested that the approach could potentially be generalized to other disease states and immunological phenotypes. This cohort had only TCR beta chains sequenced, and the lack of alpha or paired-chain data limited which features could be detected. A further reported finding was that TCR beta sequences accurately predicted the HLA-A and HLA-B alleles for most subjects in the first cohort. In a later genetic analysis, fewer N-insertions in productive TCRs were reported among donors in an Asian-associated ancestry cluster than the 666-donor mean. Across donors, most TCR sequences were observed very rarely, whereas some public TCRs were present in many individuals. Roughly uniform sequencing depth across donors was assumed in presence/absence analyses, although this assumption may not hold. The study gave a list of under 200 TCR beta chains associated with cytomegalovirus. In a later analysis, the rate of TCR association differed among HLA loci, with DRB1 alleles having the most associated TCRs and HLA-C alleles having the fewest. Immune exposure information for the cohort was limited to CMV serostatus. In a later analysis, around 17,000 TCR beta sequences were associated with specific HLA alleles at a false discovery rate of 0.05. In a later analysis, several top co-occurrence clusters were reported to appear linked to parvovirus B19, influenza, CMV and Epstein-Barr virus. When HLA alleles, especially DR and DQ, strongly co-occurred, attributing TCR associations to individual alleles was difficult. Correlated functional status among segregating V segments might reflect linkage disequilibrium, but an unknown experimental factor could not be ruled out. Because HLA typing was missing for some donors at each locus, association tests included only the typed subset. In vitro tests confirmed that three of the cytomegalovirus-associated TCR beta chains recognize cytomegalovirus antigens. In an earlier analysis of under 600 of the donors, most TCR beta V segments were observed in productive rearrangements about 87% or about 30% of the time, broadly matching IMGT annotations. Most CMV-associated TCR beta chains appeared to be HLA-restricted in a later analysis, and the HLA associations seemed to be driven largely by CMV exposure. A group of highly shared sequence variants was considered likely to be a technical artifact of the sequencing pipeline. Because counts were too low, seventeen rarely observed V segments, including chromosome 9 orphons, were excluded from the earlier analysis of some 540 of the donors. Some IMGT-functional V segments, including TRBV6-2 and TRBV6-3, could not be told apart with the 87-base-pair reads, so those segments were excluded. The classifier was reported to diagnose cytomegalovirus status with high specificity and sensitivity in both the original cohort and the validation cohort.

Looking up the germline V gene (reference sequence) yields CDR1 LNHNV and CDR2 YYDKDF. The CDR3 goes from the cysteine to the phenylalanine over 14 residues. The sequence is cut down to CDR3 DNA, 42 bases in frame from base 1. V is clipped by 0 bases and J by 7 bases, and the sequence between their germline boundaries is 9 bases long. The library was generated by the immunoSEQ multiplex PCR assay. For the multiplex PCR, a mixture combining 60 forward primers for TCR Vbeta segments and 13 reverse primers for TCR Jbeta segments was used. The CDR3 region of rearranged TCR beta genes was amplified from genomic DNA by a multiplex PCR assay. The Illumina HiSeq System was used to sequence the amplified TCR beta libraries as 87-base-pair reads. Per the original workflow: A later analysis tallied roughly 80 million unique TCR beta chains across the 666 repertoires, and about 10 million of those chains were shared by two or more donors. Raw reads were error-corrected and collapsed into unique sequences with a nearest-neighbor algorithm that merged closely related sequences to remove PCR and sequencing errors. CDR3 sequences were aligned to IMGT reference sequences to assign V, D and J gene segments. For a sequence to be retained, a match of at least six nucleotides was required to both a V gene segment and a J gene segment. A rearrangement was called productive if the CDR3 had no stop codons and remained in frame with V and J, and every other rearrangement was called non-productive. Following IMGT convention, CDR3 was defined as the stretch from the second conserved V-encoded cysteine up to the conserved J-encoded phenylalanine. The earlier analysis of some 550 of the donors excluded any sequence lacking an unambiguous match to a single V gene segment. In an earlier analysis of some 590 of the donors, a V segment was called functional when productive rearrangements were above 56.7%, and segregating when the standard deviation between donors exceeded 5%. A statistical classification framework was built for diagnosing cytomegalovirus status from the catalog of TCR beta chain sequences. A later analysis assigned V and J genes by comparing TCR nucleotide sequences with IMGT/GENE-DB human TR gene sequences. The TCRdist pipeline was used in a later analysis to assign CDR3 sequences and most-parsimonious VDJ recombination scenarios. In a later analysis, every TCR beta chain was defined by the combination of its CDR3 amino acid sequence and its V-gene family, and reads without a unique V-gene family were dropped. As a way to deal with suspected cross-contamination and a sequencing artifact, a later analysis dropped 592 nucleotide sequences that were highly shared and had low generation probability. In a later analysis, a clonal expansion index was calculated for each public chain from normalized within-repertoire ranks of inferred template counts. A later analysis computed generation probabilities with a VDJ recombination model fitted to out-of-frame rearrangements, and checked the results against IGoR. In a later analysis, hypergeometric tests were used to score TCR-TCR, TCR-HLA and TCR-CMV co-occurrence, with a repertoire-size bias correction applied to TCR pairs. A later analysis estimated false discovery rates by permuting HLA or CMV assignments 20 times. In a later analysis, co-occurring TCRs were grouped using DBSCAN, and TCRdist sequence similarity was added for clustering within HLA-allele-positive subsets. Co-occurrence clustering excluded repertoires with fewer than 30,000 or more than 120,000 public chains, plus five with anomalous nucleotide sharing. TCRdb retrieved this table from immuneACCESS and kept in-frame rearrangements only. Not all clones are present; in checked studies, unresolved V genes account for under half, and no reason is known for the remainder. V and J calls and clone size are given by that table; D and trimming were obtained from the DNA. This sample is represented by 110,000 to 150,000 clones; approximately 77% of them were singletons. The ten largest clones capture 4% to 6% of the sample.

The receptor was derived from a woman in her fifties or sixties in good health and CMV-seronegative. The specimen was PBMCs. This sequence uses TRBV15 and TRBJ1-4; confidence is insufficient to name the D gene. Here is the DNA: TGTGCCACCAGCAGAGAAAGGACTTCTGAAAAACTGTTTTTT. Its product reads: CATSRERTSEKLFF.